This note documents a single T cell receptor (beta chain) sequence. Its antigen is not identified. The data were obtained in a study of cytomegalovirus exposure and HLA in healthy donors. General observations from the study: In a later analysis, TCR beta V- and J-gene trimming showed a link to a missense DCLRE1C variant. What TCR beta sequences reportedly achieved was accurate prediction of HLA-A and HLA-B alleles in most subjects. Some highly shared sequence variants likely arose as a pipeline artifact.

The CDR3 is 16 amino acids. Germline CDR1 is SGHDT and CDR2 is YYEEEE. V lost 2 bases, J lost 1 base, and 7 bases stayed unmatched. PCR amplification relied on 60 Vbeta primers (plus 13 Jbeta primers). This table comes from immunoSEQ multiplex PCR, and its TCRdb copy is limited to in-frame clones, with some not included. The top ten hold roughly 13% of the sample, which has 170,000 or so clones, around 80% seen once. This receptor was obtained from a woman aged 50 to 60 in good health and CMV-seropositive. The sequenced sample was PBMCs. This sequence joins TRBV5-6 and TRBJ2-3; 7 positions agree with TRBD1. CDR3 amino acids: CASSFEQGVGTDTQYF. DNA of the CDR3: TGTGCCAGCAGCTTCGAGCAGGGGGTCGGCACAGATACGCAGTATTTT.